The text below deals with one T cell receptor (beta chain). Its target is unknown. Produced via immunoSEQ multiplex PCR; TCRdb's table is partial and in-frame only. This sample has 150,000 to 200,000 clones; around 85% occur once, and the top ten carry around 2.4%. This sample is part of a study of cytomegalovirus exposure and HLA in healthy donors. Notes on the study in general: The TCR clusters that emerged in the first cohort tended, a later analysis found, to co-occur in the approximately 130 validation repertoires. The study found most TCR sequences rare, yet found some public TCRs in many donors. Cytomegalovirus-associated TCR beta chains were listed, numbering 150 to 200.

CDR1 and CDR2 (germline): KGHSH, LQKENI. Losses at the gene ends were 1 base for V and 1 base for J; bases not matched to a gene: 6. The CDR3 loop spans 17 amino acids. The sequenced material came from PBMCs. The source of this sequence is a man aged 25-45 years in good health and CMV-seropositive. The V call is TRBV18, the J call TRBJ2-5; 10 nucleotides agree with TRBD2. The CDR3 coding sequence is TGTGCCAGCTCACCACAGCTAGCGGGGGTATCCCAAGAGACCCAGTACTTC. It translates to CASSPQLAGVSQETQYF.